This T cell receptor (beta chain) was found in a study of molecular identifiers for immune sequencing clone quantification. The study's findings and limits: Jurkat TCR RNA spiked in from one cell (amid 800,000 to 1,000,000 naive cells) was reportedly detectable.

V lost 4 bases and J 0 bases, leaving 6 bases between the germline ends. This CDR3 comprises 14 residues. Germline CDR1 reads KGHDR; CDR2 reads SFDVKD. This clonotype was seen many times. Its antigen is unknown. TCRdb used MiXCR to reprocess the PCR reads, holding one entry per CDR3 protein. The profile shows roughly 71,000 distinct CDR3 sequences, around 20% of them singletons. The chain links TRBV24-1 to TRBJ2-1, with a possible D match to TRBD2 (6 bases). The sample was naive CD8+ T cells from blood, with Jurkat cell RNA spiked in. The sample's subset: FACS-sorted CD8+CD4-CCR7+CD45RA+ naive T cells. The TCR comes from a human donor in good health. Some libraries in this study had Jurkat cell RNA spiked in. The chain's CDR3 is CATSDGSSYNEQFF. The DNA for the CDR3 is TGTGCCACCAGTGACGGGAGCTCCTACAATGAGCAGTTCTTC.